A selection of T cell receptor beta chains follows, all from one sample in a study of blood T cell repertoires in COVID-19. Produced via immunoSEQ multiplex PCR; TCRdb's table is partial and in-frame only. Here the sample spans tens of thousands of clones, around three quarters being singletons. Sample: peripheral blood. Every receptor here comes from a woman in her 70s with acute or convalescent COVID-19. Both conserved end residues are part of each CDR3. The order of the fields is clone size, J gene, CDR3 length, D gene, V gene, CDR3 protein, CDR3 DNA. D genes are given only for firm matches. Size is omitted from some rows. Given values are once, few, many or a class for expanded clones.

>-|TRBJ1-1|14|TRBD1|TRBV6-2/TRBV6-3
CASSPGQGRTEAFF
TGTGCCAGCAGCCCGGGACAGGGACGGACTGAAGCTTTCTTT
>-|TRBJ2-2|15|TRBD2|TRBV19
CASSLKREATGELFF
TGTGCCAGTAGTCTCAAGCGGGAGGCCACCGGGGAGCTGTTTTTT
>-|TRBJ1-1|16|TRBD1|TRBV5-1
CASSLVRDRGAYEAFF
TGCGCCAGCAGCTTGGTTCGGGACAGGGGCGCCTATGAAGCTTTCTTT
>-|TRBJ2-7|13|-|TRBV9
CASSVLTGGEQYF
TGTGCCAGCAGCGTATTAACAGGCGGAGAGCAGTACTTC
>few|TRBJ1-4|11|-|TRBV6-5
CASSLNEKLFF
TGTGCCAGCTCTCTAAATGAAAAACTGTTTTTT
>-|TRBJ2-1|17|-|TRBV4-3
CASSQDHTEVPYNEQFF
TGCGCCAGCAGCCAAGATCATACCGAGGTCCCCTACAATGAGCAGTTCTTC
>once|TRBJ2-3|13|-|TRBV5-1
CASTPDFTDTQYF
TGCGCCAGCACCCCGGACTTCACAGATACGCAGTATTTT
>-|TRBJ2-3|14|-|TRBV3-1/TRBV3-2
CASSQDRSTGTQYF
TGTGCCAGCAGCCAAGATCGGAGCACAGGTACGCAGTATTTT
>once|TRBJ1-5|18|-|TRBV6-1
CASSGNRDLVTGRQPQHF
TGTGCCAGCAGTGGGAACAGGGACCTAGTTACCGGCAGGCAGCCCCAGCATTTT
>-|TRBJ2-1|16|TRBD2|TRBV9
CASSSTSGGLDNEQFF
TGTGCCAGCAGCTCCACTAGCGGGGGATTGGACAATGAGCAGTTCTTC
>-|TRBJ2-6|16|TRBD2|TRBV6-6
CASSNGGVSGANVLTF
TGTGCCAGCAGTAACGGGGGGGTCTCTGGGGCCAACGTCCTGACTTTC
>-|TRBJ1-5|14|-|TRBV19
CASSSLGGDQPQHF
TGTGCCAGTAGTAGCCTCGGGGGGGACCAGCCCCAGCATTTT
>-|TRBJ1-6|15|-|TRBV19
CASSPSPGSNSPLHF
TGTGCCAGTAGTCCATCCCCGGGGTCTAATTCACCCCTCCACTTT
>-|TRBJ2-1|15|-|TRBV5-6
CASSAPGTRNNEQFF
TGTGCCAGCAGCGCCCCCGGGACAAGAAACAATGAGCAGTTCTTC
>-|TRBJ2-2|13|-|TRBV12-3/TRBV12-4
CASSTTRTGELFF
TGTGCCAGCAGTACGACGAGGACCGGGGAGCTGTTTTTT
>-|TRBJ2-1|10|-|TRBV20-1
CSAPGTSGFF
TGCAGTGCTCCCGGGACTTCGGGGTTCTTC
>-|TRBJ1-4|15|TRBD1|TRBV11-2
CASSSTGVANEKLFF
TGTGCCAGCAGCTCGACAGGGGTGGCTAATGAAAAACTGTTTTTT
>few|TRBJ2-2|13|-|TRBV7-9
CASSFDGGGELFF
TGTGCCAGCAGCTTCGACGGGGGCGGGGAGCTGTTTTTT
>-|TRBJ1-1|14|-|TRBV7-9
CASSSLGSYTEAFF
TGTGCCAGCAGCTCTCTAGGCAGTTACACTGAAGCTTTCTTT
>once|TRBJ1-1|13|-|TRBV7-3
CASSSSLNTEAFF
TGTGCCAGCAGCTCCTCTTTGAACACTGAAGCTTTCTTT
>-|TRBJ1-2|13|-|TRBV19
CASSMSRVYGYTF
TGTGCCAGTAGTATGTCCAGGGTCTATGGCTACACCTTC
>-|TRBJ2-3|19|TRBD2|TRBV3-1/TRBV3-2
CASSQDKGLAGGPVDTQYF
TGTGCCAGCAGCCAAGATAAGGGACTAGCGGGGGGGCCGGTAGATACGCAGTATTTT
>-|TRBJ1-1|13|TRBD1|TRBV19
CASRQGLRTEAFF
TGTGCCAGTAGACAGGGGCTGCGGACTGAAGCTTTCTTT
>few|TRBJ1-2|15|TRBD1|TRBV9
CASRGTGTGGSGYTF
TGTGCCAGCAGAGGTACCGGGACAGGGGGCTCGGGCTACACCTTC
>-|TRBJ1-6|16|-|TRBV6-5
CASSYSVARNNSPLHF
TGTGCCAGCAGTTACTCCGTGGCCAGAAATAATTCACCCCTCCACTTT
>-|TRBJ1-2|14|-|TRBV7-2
CASSLLGLNYGYTF
TGTGCCAGCAGCTTATTGGGGCTTAACTATGGCTACACCTTC
>-|TRBJ2-2|16|-|TRBV9
CASSHGRGQNTGELFF
TGTGCCAGCAGCCACGGAAGGGGACAGAACACCGGGGAGCTGTTTTTT
>-|TRBJ2-5|16|-|TRBV11-2
CASSPGRSGAQETQYF
TGTGCCAGCAGCCCCGGCCGGTCGGGAGCCCAAGAGACCCAGTACTTC
>-|TRBJ2-1|17|TRBD2|TRBV19
CASSISGGLSSYNEQFF
TGTGCCAGTAGTATAAGCGGGGGGCTTAGCTCCTACAATGAGCAGTTCTTC
>few|TRBJ1-2|14|-|TRBV24-1
CATSSGWAGGGYTF
TGTGCCACCAGTTCGGGGTGGGCTGGAGGTGGCTACACCTTC
>-|TRBJ2-5|14|TRBD2|TRBV9
CASSVAGGGQLQYF
TGTGCCAGCAGCGTAGCCGGCGGGGGTCAACTCCAGTACTTC
>once|TRBJ2-7|15|TRBD1|TRBV6-2/TRBV6-3
CASSTPGTGYYEQYF
TGTGCCAGCAGTACACCCGGGACAGGCTACTACGAGCAGTACTTC
>-|TRBJ1-5|15|-|TRBV9
CASSRTTEPNQPQHF
TGTGCCAGCAGCCGTACGACAGAACCTAATCAGCCCCAGCATTTT
>-|TRBJ2-7|13|TRBD1|TRBV27
CASSVGQYYEQYF
TGTGCCAGCAGTGTGGGACAGTACTACGAGCAGTACTTC
>once|TRBJ2-3|16|TRBD1|TRBV3-1/TRBV3-2
CASSHFRQGAIDTQYF
TGTGCCAGCAGCCACTTCCGACAGGGGGCAATAGATACGCAGTATTTT
>-|TRBJ1-4|16|TRBD1|TRBV5-1
CASSLGSGQNNEKLFF
TGCGCCAGCAGCCTAGGCTCGGGACAGAATAATGAAAAACTGTTTTTT
>-|TRBJ2-3|15|-|TRBV21-1
CASSKGERSTDTQYF
TGTGCCAGCAGCAAAGGCGAGCGCTCCACAGATACGCAGTATTTT
>-|TRBJ2-5|16|TRBD1|TRBV14
CASSQDRDRTRETQYF
TGTGCCAGCAGCCAAGATAGGGACAGGACCAGAGAGACCCAGTACTTC
>-|TRBJ2-1|15|-|TRBV4-1
CASSHRGGTYNEQFF
TGCGCCAGCAGCCATAGGGGGGGGACCTACAATGAGCAGTTCTTC
>few|TRBJ2-1|16|-|TRBV7-3
CASSSHQVSSYNEQFF
TGTGCCAGCAGCTCCCATCAGGTTAGCTCCTACAATGAGCAGTTCTTC
>-|TRBJ2-1|14|-|TRBV21-1
CASSKVPGNNEQFF
TGTGCCAGCAGCAAAGTGCCGGGGAACAATGAGCAGTTCTTC
>few|TRBJ1-6|14|TRBD1|TRBV27
CASSRQGSNSPLHF
TGTGCCAGCAGCAGACAGGGCTCCAATTCACCCCTCCACTTT
>-|TRBJ2-7|15|-|TRBV5-1
CASSLGGHLSYEQYF
TGCGCCAGCAGCTTGGGGGGCCACCTCTCCTACGAGCAGTACTTC
>-|TRBJ2-1|15|-|TRBV6-2/TRBV6-3
CASSNRDSHRGEQFF
TGTGCCAGCAGTAACCGGGACTCCCATAGGGGTGAGCAGTTCTTC
>-|TRBJ2-2|14|-|TRBV4-3
CASSPYTGTGELFF
TGCGCCAGCAGCCCTTACACAGGCACCGGGGAGCTGTTTTTT
>-|TRBJ2-2|17|-|TRBV24-1
CATSDFDSAGWGGELFF
TGTGCCACCAGTGATTTTGACAGCGCCGGCTGGGGCGGGGAGCTGTTTTTT
>few|TRBJ2-7|15|-|TRBV6-1
CASSDTTARGMEQYF
TGTGCCAGCAGTGATACGACAGCGCGTGGTATGGAGCAGTACTTC
>-|TRBJ1-2|14|TRBD1|TRBV6-6
CASSYRQGADGYTF
TGTGCCAGCAGTTACAGACAGGGGGCGGATGGCTACACCTTC
>-|TRBJ1-5|13|-|TRBV3-1/TRBV3-2
CASSPDSKQPQHF
TGTGCCAGCAGCCCCGATAGCAAGCAGCCCCAGCATTTT
>few|TRBJ1-6|16|-|TRBV7-9
CASSQSTGAYNSPLHF
TGTGCCAGCAGCCAAAGTACCGGGGCCTATAATTCACCCCTCCACTTT
>-|TRBJ2-6|18|TRBD1|TRBV5-1
CASSLVGTGISGANVLTF
TGCGCCAGCAGCTTGGTAGGGACAGGGATCTCTGGGGCCAACGTCCTGACTTTC
>-|TRBJ1-4|13|-|TRBV29-1
CSVELQGSEKLFF
TGCAGCGTTGAATTACAGGGAAGTGAAAAACTGTTTTTT
>-|TRBJ1-2|14|-|TRBV27
CASSLSRDNYGYTF
TGTGCCAGCAGTTTATCGCGAGATAACTATGGCTACACCTTC
>-|TRBJ2-1|14|-|TRBV6-2/TRBV6-3
CASSRDTKINEQFF
TGTGCCAGCAGTCGGGACACGAAAATTAATGAGCAGTTCTTC
>-|TRBJ2-7|15|TRBD2|TRBV6-2/TRBV6-3
CASSSRLAGYYEQYF
TGTGCCAGCAGTTCCAGACTAGCGGGGTACTACGAGCAGTACTTC